The rows below give T cell receptor beta chains drawn from one sample of a study of response to subunit inactivated influenza vaccine. TCRdb reanalysed the RT-PCR reads using MiXCR and keeps one entry per CDR3 protein. The sample carries hundreds of thousands of distinct CDR3 sequences, about 11% recorded once. These same data were also listed under a study on T cells expressing NK-cell markers.

Sample: PBMCs from blood, taken on the day of vaccination. The origin of the receptors is a middle-aged man who received an inactivated influenza vaccine. The CDR3 runs from the conserved cysteine through the conserved F or W. The D gene is left open where the match is weak. Where a row states a size, it is once, few, many or the class of an expanded clone; other rows omit it.

size: few; length: 20; J: TRBJ2-4; V: TRBV3-1; D: TRBD2; DNA: TGTGCCAGCAGCCTCTTTCTTACTAGCGGGAGGGCCGCAGCCAAAAACATTCAGTACTTC; CDR3: CASSLFLTSGRAAAKNIQYF
size: .; length: 11; J: TRBJ1-2; V: TRBV12-3/TRBV12-4; D: .; DNA: TGTGCCAGCAATACAGCCTATGGCTACACCTTC; CDR3: CASNTAYGYTF
size: .; length: 16; J: TRBJ2-1; V: TRBV7-3; D: TRBD2; DNA: TGTGCCAGCAGCTTATTCCCGGGACTAGCGGCCAATGAGCAGTTCTTC; CDR3: CASSLFPGLAANEQFF
size: .; length: 12; J: TRBJ1-5; V: TRBV6-6; D: .; DNA: TGTGCCAGCGAACGACAAGAGCAGCCCCAGCATTTT; CDR3: CASERQEQPQHF
size: .; length: 13; J: TRBJ1-2; V: TRBV6-1; D: .; DNA: TGTGCCAGCAAGGCCGGGACGACACAGGGCTACACCTTC; CDR3: CASKAGTTQGYTF
size: few; length: 16; J: TRBJ2-4; V: TRBV15; D: TRBD2; DNA: TGTGCCACCAGCAGGGCCGGGACTAGCGGGAGGGCCACCCAGTACTTC; CDR3: CATSRAGTSGRATQYF
size: few; length: 14; J: TRBJ1-5; V: TRBV29-1; D: .; DNA: TGCAGCGTTGTGGGGGCGGACGGCGATCAGCCCCAGCATTTT; CDR3: CSVVGADGDQPQHF
size: .; length: 12; J: TRBJ2-5; V: TRBV29-1; D: .; DNA: TGCAGCGTCGAGACAGGAGGGGAGACCCAGTACTTC; CDR3: CSVETGGETQYF
size: .; length: 13; J: TRBJ2-5; V: TRBV20-1; D: .; DNA: TGCAGTGCTAGAGTTGAAGTCAAGGGGGCCCAGTACTTC; CDR3: CSARVEVKGAQYF
size: .; length: 14; J: TRBJ2-2; V: TRBV15; D: TRBD1; DNA: TGTGCCACCCGACAGGGGTCCAACACCGGGGAGCTGTTTTTT; CDR3: CATRQGSNTGELFF
size: .; length: 16; J: TRBJ1-2; V: TRBV12-3/TRBV12-4; D: TRBD1; DNA: TGTGCCAGCAGTTCCGCGACAGGGCCCCTATTCTATGGCTACACCTTC; CDR3: CASSSATGPLFYGYTF
size: .; length: 12; J: TRBJ2-5; V: TRBV20-1; D: .; DNA: TGCAGTGCTCCAGACGCGAAAGAGACCCAGTACTTC; CDR3: CSAPDAKETQYF
size: .; length: 15; J: TRBJ2-3; V: TRBV9; D: TRBD2; DNA: TGTGCCAGCAGCATCAGAGCGGGAGACCAAGATACGCAGTATTTT; CDR3: CASSIRAGDQDTQYF
size: .; length: 14; J: TRBJ1-4; V: TRBV29-1; D: .; DNA: TGCAGCGCAATTAAGACAGACCAAGGTGAAAAACTGTTTTTT; CDR3: CSAIKTDQGEKLFF
size: many; length: 15; J: TRBJ2-2; V: TRBV5-1; D: .; DNA: TGCGCCAGCAGCGTTGGACAGTCGGGCACCGGGGAGCTGTTTTTT; CDR3: CASSVGQSGTGELFF
size: .; length: 15; J: TRBJ2-7; V: TRBV18; D: TRBD2; DNA: TGTACCAGCTCACCTCTCGGGAGGCCAAGCAACGAGCAGTACTTC; CDR3: CTSSPLGRPSNEQYF
size: few; length: 12; J: TRBJ1-2; V: TRBV12-3/TRBV12-4; D: TRBD1; DNA: TGTGCCAGCTCGACAGGGGGAGATGGCTACACCTTC; CDR3: CASSTGGDGYTF
size: few; length: 13; J: TRBJ2-1; V: TRBV12-3/TRBV12-4; D: .; DNA: TGTGCCAGCAGTACAAGCACAGGAAATGAGCAGTTCTTC; CDR3: CASSTSTGNEQFF
size: .; length: 15; J: TRBJ2-1; V: TRBV9; D: TRBD2; DNA: TGTGCCAGCAGCGTAGGCCAGCGGGAGGGGGGCGAGCAGTTCTTC; CDR3: CASSVGQREGGEQFF
size: .; length: 16; J: TRBJ2-2; V: TRBV2; D: TRBD1; DNA: TGTGCCAGCAGCGGACAGGGGGTGGTTCGGAGCGGGGAGCTGTTTTTT; CDR3: CASSGQGVVRSGELFF
size: few; length: 13; J: TRBJ2-5; V: TRBV29-1; D: .; DNA: TGCAGCGTTGGGGCAGGGGGAGGAGAGACCCAGTACTTC; CDR3: CSVGAGGGETQYF
size: .; length: 13; J: TRBJ1-2; V: TRBV24-1; D: TRBD1; DNA: TGTGCCACCAGTGATTGGGACAGCTATGGCTACACCTTC; CDR3: CATSDWDSYGYTF
size: many; length: 13; J: TRBJ2-7; V: TRBV29-1; D: .; DNA: TGCAGCGTTCTAGGGGAAGCCACCTACGAGCAGTACTTC; CDR3: CSVLGEATYEQYF
size: many; length: 14; J: TRBJ2-3; V: TRBV14; D: TRBD2; DNA: TGTGCCAGCAGACCTAGCGGCAGCACAGATACGCAGTATTTT; CDR3: CASRPSGSTDTQYF
size: .; length: 14; J: TRBJ2-7; V: TRBV5-5; D: .; DNA: TGTGCCAGCAGCTTGGGTCCAGGGGTGGCCGAGCAGTACTTC; CDR3: CASSLGPGVAEQYF
size: few; length: 14; J: TRBJ1-1; V: TRBV29-1; D: .; DNA: TGCAGCTCTAGGCGTGGGGGGGCTAACACTGAAGCTTTCTTT; CDR3: CSSRRGGANTEAFF
size: .; length: 17; J: TRBJ2-7; V: TRBV5-6; D: TRBD1; DNA: TGTGCCAGCAGCTTGGCTGCCAGGGGGCCTCCCTTCTACGAGCAGTACTTC; CDR3: CASSLAARGPPFYEQYF
size: .; length: 15; J: TRBJ2-3; V: TRBV20-1; D: TRBD2; DNA: TGCAGTGCTAAAAAGACTAGCGGGGGGACAGATACGCAGTATTTT; CDR3: CSAKKTSGGTDTQYF
size: few; length: 13; J: TRBJ1-2; V: TRBV7-9; D: .; DNA: TGTGCCAGCAGCATATACCTGTCAGATGGCTACACCTTC; CDR3: CASSIYLSDGYTF